The TCR beta chain under discussion was sequenced for a study of technical replicates of blood from a handful of donors (dated by TCRdb to the late 2010s). A note on this clone: Its antigen specificity is not known. Base qualities were left out, and no much larger clone turns up one base away.

The method behind the library was the immunoSEQ multiplex PCR assay. As stored in TCRdb, this immuneACCESS dataset retains in-frame rearrangements with V and J assigned. A fraction of the clones does not appear; measured against another copy, unresolved V genes explain less than half of the discrepancy, and the remainder lacks a known reason. This sample gives 65,000 to 80,000 clones in total; nearly 95% of them show up just once. Of the sample, about 0.4% falls within the top ten clones. CDR1 is given as SGHRS and CDR2 as YFSETQ, both from the germline V gene. The CDR3 spans 14 residues, from the cysteine through the phenylalanine. The read is trimmed to its CDR3 DNA, 42 bases read in frame from base 1. Trimming at the junction amounts to 5 bases on V and 3 bases on J, and the germline ends lie 15 bases apart.

In this chain, TRBV5-1 is recombined with TRBJ2-7; the D gene is perhaps TRBD1, on 5 matching bases. The sample consisted of T cells isolated from PBMCs. The clonotype was recovered from a human donor in good health. CDR3 sequence: CASSCARVDYEQYF. The DNA is TGCGCCAGCAGTTGTGCCAGGGTTGACTACGAGCAGTACTTC. Joined to the reference TRBV5-1 and TRBJ2-7 proteins, this CDR3 gives the full variable domain: KAGVTQTPRYLIKTRGQQVTLSCSPISGHRSVSWYQQTPGQGLQFLFEYFSETQRNKGNFPGRFSGRQFSNSRSEMNVSTLELGDSALYLCASSCARVDYEQYFGPGTRLTVT.